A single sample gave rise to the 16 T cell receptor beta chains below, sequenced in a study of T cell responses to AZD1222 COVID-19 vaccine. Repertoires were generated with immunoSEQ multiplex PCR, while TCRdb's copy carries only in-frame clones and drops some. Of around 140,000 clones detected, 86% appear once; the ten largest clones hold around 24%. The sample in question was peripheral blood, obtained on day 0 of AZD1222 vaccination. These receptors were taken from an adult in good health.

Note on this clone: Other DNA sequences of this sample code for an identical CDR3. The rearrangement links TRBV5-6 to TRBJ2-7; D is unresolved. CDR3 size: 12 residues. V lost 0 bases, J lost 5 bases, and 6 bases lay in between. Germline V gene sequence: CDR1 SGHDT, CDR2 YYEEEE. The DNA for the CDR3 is TGTGCCAGCAGCTTGGTTGGCAACGAGCAGTACTTC. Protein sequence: CASSLVGNEQYF.

CDR3: CASSLRPPGQGIIYEQYF. The CDR3 nucleotides read TGTGCCAGCAGCTTAAGGCCCCCTGGACAGGGAATTATCTACGAGCAGTACTTC. The J gene is TRBJ2-7, the V gene TRBV11-2; 8 bases line up with TRBD1. V lost 2 bases and J lost 3; bases outside the gene matches: 15. Germline assignment: CDR1 SGHAT and CDR2 FQNNGV. The CDR3 sequence is 18 residues long. Full variable domain (rest looked up from reference TRBV11-2 and TRBJ2-7): EAGVAQSPRYKIIEKRQSVAFWCNPISGHATLYWYQQILGQGPKLLIQFQNNGVVDDSQLPKDRFSAERLKGVDSTLKIQPAKLEDSAVYLCASSLRPPGQGIIYEQYFGPGTRLTVT.

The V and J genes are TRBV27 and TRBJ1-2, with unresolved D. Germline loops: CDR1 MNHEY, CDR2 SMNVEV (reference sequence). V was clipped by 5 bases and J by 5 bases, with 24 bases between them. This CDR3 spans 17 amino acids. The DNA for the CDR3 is TGTGCCAGCAGTGCCCGGGCGCTCCTTCACCCCTTTTATGGCTACACCTTC. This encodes CASSARALLHPFYGYTF.

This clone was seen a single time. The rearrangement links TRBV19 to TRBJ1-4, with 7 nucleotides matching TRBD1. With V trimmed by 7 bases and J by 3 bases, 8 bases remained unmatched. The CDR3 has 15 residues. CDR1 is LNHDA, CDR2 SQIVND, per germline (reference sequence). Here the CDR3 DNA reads TGTGCCAGTATTCAACAGGGGTCGCCTAATGAAAAACTGTTTTTT. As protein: CASIQQGSPNEKLFF.

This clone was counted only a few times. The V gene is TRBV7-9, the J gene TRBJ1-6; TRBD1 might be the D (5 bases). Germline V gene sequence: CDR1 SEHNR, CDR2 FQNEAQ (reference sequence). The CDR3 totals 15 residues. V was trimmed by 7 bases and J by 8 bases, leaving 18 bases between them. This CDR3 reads CASNLPGTEYSPLHF. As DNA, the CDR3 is TGTGCCAGCAACCTCCCCGGGACGGAATATTCACCCCTCCACTTT.

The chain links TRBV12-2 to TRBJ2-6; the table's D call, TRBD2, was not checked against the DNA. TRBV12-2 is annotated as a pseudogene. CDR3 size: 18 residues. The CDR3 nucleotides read TGTGCAAGTCGCATTGGCCGGACTCCACACAAAGTCGGCAACGTCCTGACTTTC. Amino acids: CASRIGRTPHKVGNVLTF.

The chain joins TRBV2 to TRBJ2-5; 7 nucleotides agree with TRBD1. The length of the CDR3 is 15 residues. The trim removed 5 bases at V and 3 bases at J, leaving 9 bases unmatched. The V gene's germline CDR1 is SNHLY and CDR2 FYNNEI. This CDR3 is CASSRQGVGEETQYF. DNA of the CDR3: TGTGCCAGCAGTAGACAGGGTGTCGGGGAAGAGACCCAGTACTTC.

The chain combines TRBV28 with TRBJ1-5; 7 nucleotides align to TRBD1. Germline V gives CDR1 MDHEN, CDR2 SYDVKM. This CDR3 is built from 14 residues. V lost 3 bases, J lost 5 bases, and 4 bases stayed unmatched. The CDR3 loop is CASSFARGDQPQHF. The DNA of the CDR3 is TGTGCCAGCAGTTTCGCCAGGGGGGATCAGCCCCAGCATTTT.

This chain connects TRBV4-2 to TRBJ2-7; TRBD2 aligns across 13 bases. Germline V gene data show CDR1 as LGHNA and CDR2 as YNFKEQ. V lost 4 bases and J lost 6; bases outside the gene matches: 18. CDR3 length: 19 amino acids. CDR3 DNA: TGTGCCAGCAGCCTATATCACGCAGGAACTAGCGGGGGGGCCCGCGAGCAGTACTTC. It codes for CASSLYHAGTSGGAREQYF.

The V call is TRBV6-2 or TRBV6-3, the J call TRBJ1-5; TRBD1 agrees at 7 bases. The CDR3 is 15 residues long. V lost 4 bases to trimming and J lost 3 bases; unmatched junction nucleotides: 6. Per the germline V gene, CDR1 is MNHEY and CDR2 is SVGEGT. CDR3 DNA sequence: TGTGCCAGCAGTTCTCGAGGGGGCGTCAATCAGCCCCAGCATTTT. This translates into CASSSRGGVNQPQHF.

The CDR3 nucleotides are TGTGCCAGCGGGGCGGGGGCCCCAGGAAACACCATATATTTT. It codes for CASGAGAPGNTIYF. The chain carries TRBV9 and TRBJ1-3; tentative D call: TRBD1 (6 bases). CDR1 is SGDLS, CDR2 YYNGEE, per germline. Trimming removed 7 bases at V and 4 bases at J, with 15 bases between. The CDR3 spans 14 residues.

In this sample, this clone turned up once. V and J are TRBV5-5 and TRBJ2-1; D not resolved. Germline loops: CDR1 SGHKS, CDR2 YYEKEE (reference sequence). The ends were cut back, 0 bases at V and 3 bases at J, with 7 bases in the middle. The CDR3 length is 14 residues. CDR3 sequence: CASSLEADYNEQFF. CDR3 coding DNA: TGTGCCAGCAGCTTGGAGGCAGACTACAATGAGCAGTTCTTC.

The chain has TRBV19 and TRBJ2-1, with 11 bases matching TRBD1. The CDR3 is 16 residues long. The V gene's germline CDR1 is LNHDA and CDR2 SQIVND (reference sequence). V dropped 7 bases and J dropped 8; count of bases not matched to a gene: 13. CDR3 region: CASKFKGTGGYHEQFF. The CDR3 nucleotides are TGTGCCAGTAAATTTAAGGGGACAGGGGGTTATCATGAGCAGTTCTTC.

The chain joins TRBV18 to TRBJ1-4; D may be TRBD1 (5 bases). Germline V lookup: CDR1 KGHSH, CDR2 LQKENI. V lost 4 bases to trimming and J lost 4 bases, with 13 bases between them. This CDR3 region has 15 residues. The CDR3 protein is CASSRSGGHNEKLFF. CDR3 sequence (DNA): TGTGCCAGCTCACGGTCCGGCGGACATAATGAAAAACTGTTTTTT.

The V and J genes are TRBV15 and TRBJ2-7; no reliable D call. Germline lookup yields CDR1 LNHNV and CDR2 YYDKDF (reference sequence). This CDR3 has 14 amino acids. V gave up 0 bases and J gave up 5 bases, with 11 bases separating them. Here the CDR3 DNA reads TGTGCCACCAGCAGAGATCCTCGGCTCGACGAGCAGTACTTC. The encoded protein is CATSRDPRLDEQYF.

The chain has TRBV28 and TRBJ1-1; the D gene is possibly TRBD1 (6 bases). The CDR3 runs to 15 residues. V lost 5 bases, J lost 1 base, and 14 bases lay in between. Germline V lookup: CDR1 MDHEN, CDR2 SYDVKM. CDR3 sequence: CASSAGEGGNTEAFF. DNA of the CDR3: TGTGCCAGCAGTGCCGGGGAGGGGGGGAACACTGAAGCTTTCTTT.